These T cell receptor beta chains were read from a single sample in a study of post-analysis software for immune sequencing data. MiXCR, applied by TCRdb to the PCR reads, yields one record per CDR3 protein. The repertoire has some 690,000 distinct CDR3 sequences, roughly 30% of them found once; the top ten carry 0.56%. The sequencing sample was made of blood. The receptors here all came from a girl aged 5 to 17 with multiple sclerosis. CDR3s include the opening cysteine and the closing phenylalanine or tryptophan. Fields, in order: J gene, V gene, D gene, clone size, CDR3 DNA, CDR3 protein. A D gene is named only where the DNA matches it firmly. Clone size is stated in some rows and not others, as once, few, many or a class when expanded.

>TRBJ1-2|TRBV20-1|.|.
TGCAGTGCTAGAGTCTTGGACTATGGCTACACCTTC
CSARVLDYGYTF
>TRBJ2-3|TRBV20-1|TRBD2|.
TGCAGTGCTCATACCGCCCTGGCCGGCGGGGGGGCAGGTACGCAGTATTTT
CSAHTALAGGGAGTQYF
>TRBJ1-4|TRBV6-5|TRBD1|.
TGTGCCAGCACCCGGACAGGGAGGGAAAAACTGTTTTTT
CASTRTGREKLFF
>TRBJ1-5|TRBV5-6|.|.
TGTGCCAGCAGCTCCCACCCCGGGAGCAATCAGCCCCAGCATTTT
CASSSHPGSNQPQHF
>TRBJ1-1|TRBV6-5|.|.
TGTGCCAGCACTACCTCGGACGTGAACACTGAAGCTTTCTTT
CASTTSDVNTEAFF
>TRBJ1-1|TRBV29-1|.|.
TGCAGCGCTTCCCCCGGGACGGTGAACACTGAAGCTTTCTTT
CSASPGTVNTEAFF
>TRBJ2-7|TRBV20-1|TRBD2|.
TGCAGTGCCTCGGGGGACTATGGATACGAGCAGTACTTC
CSASGDYGYEQYF
>TRBJ2-3|TRBV11-2|.|.
TGTGCCAGCAGCTTAGATGGTCCCAGAGGCACAGATACGCAGTATTTT
CASSLDGPRGTDTQYF
>TRBJ1-5|TRBV10-3|.|.
TGTGCCAACAGTGAGTCCGTTTCGTCTCCCCATTTGTATCAGCCCCAGCATTTT
CANSESVSSPHLYQPQHF
>TRBJ2-5|TRBV20-1|.|few
TGCAGTGCTAGAGATTCAGGGGCGGGGGAGACCCAGTACTTC
CSARDSGAGETQYF
>TRBJ2-1|TRBV27|.|few
TGTGCCAGCAGTTTCTCCCAAGGGGTTTCCTACAATGAGCAGTTCTTC
CASSFSQGVSYNEQFF
>TRBJ1-2|TRBV25-1|.|.
TGTGCCAGCAGTGATCCTGGAGCGACGGATGGCTACACCTTC
CASSDPGATDGYTF
>TRBJ2-2|TRBV20-1|TRBD1|.
TGCAGTGCAGGGACAGGGGGGTATGCCGGGGAGCTGTTTTTT
CSAGTGGYAGELFF
>TRBJ2-7|TRBV27|.|.
TGTGCCAGCAGGACGGGAGCGGTAAACGAGCAGTACTTC
CASRTGAVNEQYF
>TRBJ2-5|TRBV10-3|TRBD1|many
TGTGCCATCAGAGAAGAAGGACAGGGGTCTGGGACCCAGTACTTC
CAIREEGQGSGTQYF
>TRBJ2-1|TRBV29-1|.|few
TGCAGCGTTGAACCAGTCCAGCGGCACTACAATGAGCAGTTCTTC
CSVEPVQRHYNEQFF
>TRBJ1-1|TRBV12-3/TRBV12-4|.|.
TGTGCCAGCAGTCCCCGGACCGGGAGATTGAACACTGAAGCTTTCTTT
CASSPRTGRLNTEAFF
>TRBJ2-7|TRBV4-3|.|.
TGCGCCAGCGGCCAAGATCCCAGCGGCCCCTACGAGCAGTACTTC
CASGQDPSGPYEQYF
>TRBJ1-6|TRBV6-5|.|few
TGTGCCAGTACGCGCGGAAATAATTCACCCCTCCACTTT
CASTRGNNSPLHF
>TRBJ1-5|TRBV20-1|.|.
TGCAGTGCTAGAGTACAGCAGCCCCAGCATTTT
CSARVQQPQHF
>TRBJ1-4|TRBV13|.|.
TGTGCCAGCAGCTTAGAAAGTAATGAAAAACTGTTTTTT
CASSLESNEKLFF